A single sample is the source of the 9 T cell receptor beta chains below, sequenced in a study of cytomegalovirus exposure and HLA in healthy donors. The PCR made use of 60 Vbeta and 13 Jbeta primers. Sequencing used immunoSEQ multiplex PCR; TCRdb keeps in-frame clones, though not all of them. This table holds approximately 190,000 clones, approximately 81% found once. Sequenced sample: PBMCs. These receptors originate from a man between 45 and 60 years old in good health and CMV-seronegative.

The chain couples TRBV5-1 to TRBJ2-6; D not resolved. V was cut by 4 bases and J by 0 bases, with 8 bases left in between. This CDR3 is 15 amino acids long. CDR1 is SGHRS and CDR2 is YFSETQ in the germline V gene. CDR3 in amino acids: CASSPYSSGANVLTF. For the CDR3, the DNA is TGCGCCAGCAGCCCCTACAGCTCTGGGGCCAACGTCCTGACTTTC.

V is TRBV9 and J is TRBJ1-1; D is unclear. The length of the CDR3 is 13 residues. Deletions cut 0 bases from V and 1 base from J, with 4 bases between. Looked up from germline, CDR1 is SGDLS and CDR2 is YYNGEE. The CDR3 nucleotides are TGTGCCAGCAGCGTAGACTGGAACACTGAAGCTTTCTTT. This sequence encodes CASSVDWNTEAFF.

V gene TRBV19 combines with J gene TRBJ1-1; D is uncertain. The CDR3 has 13 residues. Between the trimmed V and J ends, which lost 10 bases and 5 bases, there was a span of 17 bases. Germline V gene sequence: CDR1 LNHDA, CDR2 SQIVND (reference sequence). CDR3 nucleotide sequence: TGTGCCACCGCAGAGCAGCGCGGGACTGAAGCTTTCTTT. Amino acid sequence: CATAEQRGTEAFF.

J is TRBJ2-1 and V is TRBV6-5, with 8 bases that match TRBD1. The V gene end was trimmed by 10 bases and the J gene end by 8 bases; junction bases not matched to a gene: 13. CDR1 MNHEY and CDR2 SVGAGI come from the germline V gene. The CDR3 has 14 amino acids. The CDR3 coding sequence is TGTGCCACCTATTGGACAGGGTTTTCTCATGAGCAGTTCTTC. Translation gives CATYWTGFSHEQFF.

V gene TRBV29-1 combines with J gene TRBJ1-1; 10 bases map to TRBD1. Per germline, CDR1 SQVTM and CDR2 ANQGSEA. This CDR3 is built from 14 residues. The trim removed 7 bases at V and 0 bases at J, leaving 5 bases unmatched. The CDR3 nucleotides read TGCAGCGCTGGGACAGGGGTCCTGAACACTGAAGCTTTCTTT. As protein: CSAGTGVLNTEAFF.

As for this clone: This same CDR3 is encoded by further DNA sequences in the sample. The chain joins TRBV7-9 to TRBJ1-1; D possibly corresponds to TRBD1 (5 bases). Trimming removed 4 bases from V and 5 bases from J, with 14 bases in between. CDR1 is SEHNR and CDR2 is FQNEAQ in the germline V gene (reference sequence). This CDR3 spans 14 amino acids. The CDR3 nucleotides are TGTGCCAGCAGCTGGGACCGGGGGAATACTGAAGCTTTCTTT. This encodes CASSWDRGNTEAFF.

The chain recombines TRBV6-5 with TRBJ2-3; tentative D call: TRBD1 (6 bases). Trimming took off 0 bases at V and 4 bases at J, with 8 bases between the two ends. The CDR3 contains 14 residues. Germline CDR1 and CDR2: MNHEY and SVGAGI. The CDR3 loop reads CASSYSRGADTQYF. CDR3 coding DNA: TGTGCCAGCAGTTACTCCAGGGGAGCAGATACGCAGTATTTT.

The gene calls are TRBV2 and TRBJ2-5; the D is unclear. Near its end, the DNA agrees better with TRBJ2-7, so the J call may be wrong. The CDR3 sequence is 13 residues long. In germline, CDR1 is SNHLY, CDR2 FYNNEI. The CDR3 loop is CASSEAPRYEQYF. CDR3 nucleotides: TGTGCCAGCAGTGAAGCCCCACGATACGAGCAGTACTTC.

V and J are TRBV2 and TRBJ2-5; 8 positions agree with TRBD2. Germline values: CDR1 SNHLY, CDR2 FYNNEI. The junction had 5 bases not matched to a gene; V was cut back by 7 bases and J by 4 bases. The CDR3 spans 13 residues. CDR3 coding DNA: TGTGCCAGCACCCAGGGACTAGGAGAGACCCAGTACTTC. This translates into CASTQGLGETQYF.